This T cell receptor (beta chain) appears in the sequencing data of a study of blood T cell repertoires in COVID-19. Study background: Nucleic acid was either cDNA or gDNA, and it came from T cells, B-cell-depleted T cells, or PBMCs.

Methods used by the authors: Reference gene primer amplification in the assay estimated nucleated cell counts. Clones were sequenced by immunoSEQ multiplex PCR, and TCRdb holds only the in-frame ones, with some missing. Clonal size and the V and J genes are those of that table, whereas D and trimming came from the DNA. Seen here are 25,000 to 30,000 clones, 85% observed once, and the top ten hold around 25%. Trimming left V 4 bases short and J 8 bases short, with 9 bases between. Germline V gene sequence: CDR1 GTSNPN, CDR2 SVGIG (reference sequence). The CDR3 sequence is 11 residues long. Sequenced input: peripheral blood. The chain has TRBV30 and TRBJ1-3, with D perhaps TRBD1 (5 bases). The receptor's source is a human donor in a cohort sampled during active COVID-19. The CDR3 nucleotides are TGTGCCTGGAACCCAGGGTACACCATATATTTT. Its translation: CAWNPGYTIYF.